This T cell receptor beta chain is from a study of Ad26.COV2.S vaccination and SARS-CoV-2 variants. Produced via immunoSEQ multiplex PCR; TCRdb's table is partial and in-frame only. The sample carries a few hundred thousand clones, 80% to 95% recorded once. This clone was recorded many times. Stated treatment: about 20 received Ad26.COV2.S at low or high dose, single or two shots; about 5 received placebo; per-sample allocation not given. Following the first vaccine or placebo injection, samples were taken on day 63. This receptor was identified in a person between 18 and 59 years old who received the Ad26.COV2.S COVID-19 vaccine or a placebo. The sample consisted of peripheral blood, taken in a trial of Ad26.COV2.S vaccine versus placebo.

The CDR3 sequence: CASRSTGSNSPLHF. The CDR3 DNA is TGTGCCAGCAGGTCGACAGGTAGCAATTCACCCCTCCACTTT. The genes are TRBV11-3 and TRBJ1-6; TRBD1 might be the D (6 bases). Germline CDR1 and CDR2: SGHNT and YENEEA. The V and J ends lost 6 bases and 7 bases respectively, with 13 bases between them. CDR3 length: 14 residues.